The sequence of this TCR beta chain was determined in a study of T cell clones after liver transplantation. Repertoires were generated with immunoSEQ multiplex PCR, while TCRdb's copy carries only in-frame clones and drops some. The sample gives 68,000 or so clones, about 80% of which show up once; over 0.45% is in the top ten. Only a few counts were recorded for this clone. CDR1 is SGHRS, CDR2 YFSETQ, per germline. V lost 6 bases and J 2 bases, leaving 16 bases between the germline ends. The CDR3 consists of 15 residues. V is TRBV5-1 and J is TRBJ2-3; D is possibly TRBD2 (5 bases). The sequence was obtained from a human donor who received a liver transplant. The sequences come from CD4+ T cells from blood, collected before liver transplant. DNA of the CDR3: TGCGCCAGCACAGGCGGGTCCGGGTACACAGATACGCAGTATTTT. Translating gives CASTGGSGYTDTQYF.